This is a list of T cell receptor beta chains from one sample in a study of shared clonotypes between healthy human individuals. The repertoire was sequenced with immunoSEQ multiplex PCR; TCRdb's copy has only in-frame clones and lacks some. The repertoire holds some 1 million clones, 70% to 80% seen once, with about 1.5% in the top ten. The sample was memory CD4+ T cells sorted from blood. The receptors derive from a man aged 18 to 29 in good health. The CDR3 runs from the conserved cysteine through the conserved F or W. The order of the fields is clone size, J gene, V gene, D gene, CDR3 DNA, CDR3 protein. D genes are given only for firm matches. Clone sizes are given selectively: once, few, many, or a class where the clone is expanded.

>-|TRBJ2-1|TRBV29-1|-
TGCAGCGTTCTAACACGCGTGGGGGTCTCCTACAATGAGCAGTTCTTC
CSVLTRVGVSYNEQFF
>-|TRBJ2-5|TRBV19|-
TGTGCCAGTAGACGGCGGGCAAACCAAGAGACCCAGTACTTC
CASRRRANQETQYF
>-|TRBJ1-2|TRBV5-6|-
TGCGCCAGCAGCTTGGCCGGGATCTATGGCTACACCTTC
CASSLAGIYGYTF
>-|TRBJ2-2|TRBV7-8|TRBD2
TGTGCCTTACAGCGGGAGGTAGCGAACACCGGGGAGCTGTTTTTT
CALQREVANTGELFF
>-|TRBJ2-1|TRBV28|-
TGTGCCAGCAGTTTGAGTCTGAGGGAGCAGTTCTTC
CASSLSLREQFF
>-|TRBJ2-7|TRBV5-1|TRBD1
TGCGCCAGCAGCCAAGGGGACAGCTACGAGCAGTACTTC
CASSQGDSYEQYF
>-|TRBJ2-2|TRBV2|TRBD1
TGTGCCAGCAGCGGGACAGGGTGGACCGGGGAGCTGTTTTTT
CASSGTGWTGELFF
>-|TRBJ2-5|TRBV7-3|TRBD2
TGTGCCAGCAGCACCGGGACTAGCGGGGGGAAACAAGAGACCCAGTACTTC
CASSTGTSGGKQETQYF
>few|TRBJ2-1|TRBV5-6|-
TGTGCCAGCCATCCACCGAGCTCCTACAATGAGCAGTTCTTC
CASHPPSSYNEQFF
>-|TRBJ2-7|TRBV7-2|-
TGTGCCAGCAGTCCGGCGGGGTCGGGGAAGCAGTACTTC
CASSPAGSGKQYF
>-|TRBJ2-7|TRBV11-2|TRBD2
TGTGCCAGCAGCCCTTCGGGGGGCGAGCAGTACTTC
CASSPSGGEQYF
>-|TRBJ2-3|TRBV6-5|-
TGTGCCAGCAGTTACTCTGGTGGAGGCACAGATACGCAGTATTTT
CASSYSGGGTDTQYF
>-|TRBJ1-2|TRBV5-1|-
TGCGCCAGCAGCTTGGAACCGGGATTTAACTATGGCTACACCTTC
CASSLEPGFNYGYTF
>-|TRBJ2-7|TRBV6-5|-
TGTGCCAGCAGTTACACCCCAGCCTCCTACGAGCAGTACTTC
CASSYTPASYEQYF
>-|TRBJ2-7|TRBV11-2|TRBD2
TGTGCCAGCAGCTGGACTAGCGGGGGAACACCCTACGAGCAGTACTTC
CASSWTSGGTPYEQYF